A single sample gave rise to the 32 T cell receptor beta chains below, sequenced in a study of T cells in Graves' hyperthyroidism and ophthalmopathy. Amplified regions were TCR beta CDR3 sequences from RNA transcripts. Initially, a first-round RT-PCR of the TCR CDR3 employed the HTBI primer set. Each CDR3 protein gets one entry after TCRdb re-called the multiplex PCR reads with MiXCR. The sample has about 770,000 distinct CDR3 sequences, 15% to 20% seen once. The sequencing input was blood. These receptors originate from a woman aged 50 to 60 with Graves' hyperthyroidism that later progressed to Graves' ophthalmopathy.

The CDR3 spells CASSWGQGRQYF. CDR3 nucleotide sequence: TGTGCCAGCAGCTGGGGACAGGGGAGGCAGTACTTC. The rearrangement uses TRBV6-2 or TRBV6-3 and TRBJ2-7, with 10 bases identical to TRBD1. This CDR3 has 12 amino acids. The ends lost 6 bases at V and 9 bases at J; junction bases unmatched: 5. CDR1 MNHEY and CDR2 SVGEGT come from the germline V gene.

This clonotype has just a few counts. Here the CDR3 DNA reads TGTGCCAGCTGCCCCCGGACAGAAAATGAAAAACTGTTTTTT. Its translation is CASCPRTENEKLFF. The chain joins TRBV25-1 to TRBJ1-4, with TRBD1 as a possible D gene (6 bases). V dropped 8 bases and J dropped 5 bases, with 15 bases sitting between them. Germline assignment: CDR1 MGHDK and CDR2 SYGVNS. The CDR3 length is 14 residues.

This chain uses TRBV6-6 with TRBJ2-5; no definite D call. CDR1 and CDR2 from the germline V gene are MNHNY and SVGAGI (reference sequence). The V and J ends lost 2 bases and 5 bases respectively, with 9 bases between them. CDR3 length: 13 residues. Written as DNA, the CDR3 is TGTGCCAGCAGTTACGGTATCGGTGAGACCCAGTACTTC. Protein product: CASSYGIGETQYF.

The J gene is TRBJ1-1, the V gene TRBV14, with 7 bases fitting TRBD1. With V trimmed by 5 bases and J by 2 bases, 11 bases remained unmatched. Germline CDR1 reads SGHDN; CDR2 reads FVKESK. The CDR3 is 16 amino acids. The CDR3 region is CASSEDRSRINTEAFF. The CDR3 DNA follows: TGTGCCAGCAGCGAGGACAGGTCGAGAATAAACACTGAAGCTTTCTTT.

The chain is built from TRBV10-3 and TRBJ2-7; TRBD1 might be the D (6 bases). The CDR3 sequence is 12 residues long. Germline-derived CDR1 and CDR2 are ENHRY and SYGVKD. V shed 6 bases and J shed 3 bases, with 9 bases lying between them. Here the CDR3 reads CAIRPQGYEQYF. CDR3 sequence (DNA): TGTGCCATCAGACCACAGGGCTACGAGCAGTACTTC.

This chain joins TRBV30 and TRBJ1-5; D is possibly TRBD1 (5 bases). CDR3 length equals 13 residues. The germline V gene encodes CDR1 GTSNPN and CDR2 SVGIG (reference sequence). Trimming stripped 2 bases from V and 5 bases from J, with 10 bases between. The CDR3 is CAWSWQGYQPQHF. For the CDR3, the DNA is TGTGCCTGGAGTTGGCAGGGCTATCAGCCCCAGCATTTT.

DNA of the CDR3: TGTGCCAGCAGCTACGGGGGTAGTTATGAGCAGTTCTTC. This sequence encodes CASSYGGSYEQFF. The chain employs TRBV13 and TRBJ2-1; perhaps TRBD2 as D (6 bases). Trimming shortened V by 4 bases and J by 8 bases, and 12 bases separated the two germline ends. This CDR3 region has 13 residues. Germline CDR1 and CDR2: PRHDT and FYEKMQ (reference sequence). The full variable domain, with the rest looked up from reference TRBV13 and TRBJ2-1, is AAGVIQSPRHLIKEKRETATLKCYPIPRHDTVYWYQQGPGQDPQFLISFYEKMQSDKGSIPDRFSAQQFSDYHSELNMSSLELGDSALYFCASSYGGSYEQFFGPGTRLTVL.

This clonotype was recorded at least ten times. The chain links TRBV12-3 or TRBV12-4 to TRBJ1-2; D is perhaps TRBD1 (5 bases). Trimming stripped 5 bases from V and 7 bases from J, with 17 bases between. The CDR3 is 14 residues long. Here the CDR3 DNA reads TGTGCCAGCAGTCAATGGGGGGTAATGGGTGGCTACACCTTC. Its translation: CASSQWGVMGGYTF.

The chain couples TRBV12-3 or TRBV12-4 to TRBJ2-1; TRBD2 might be the D (7 bases). This CDR3 contains 15 residues. Trimming took off 5 bases at V and 8 bases at J, with 19 bases between the two ends. The CDR3 DNA sequence: TGTGCCAGCAGTGGGGGACGGGGGGCGGCCCATGAGCAGTTCTTC. Encoded protein: CASSGGRGAAHEQFF.

This clonotype was seen repeatedly, ten times or more. The chain joins TRBV30 to TRBJ1-2; TRBD1 matches 8 bases. Losses at the gene ends were 0 bases for V and 8 bases for J; bases not matched to a gene: 11. The CDR3 length is 15 residues. Per the germline V gene, CDR1 is GTSNPN and CDR2 is SVGIG (reference sequence). CDR3 sequence reads: CAWSVPDRGSVGYTF. CDR3 coding DNA: TGTGCCTGGAGTGTTCCTGACAGGGGATCAGTAGGCTACACCTTC. Filled out from reference TRBV30 and TRBJ1-2, the complete variable domain reads SQTIHQWPATLVQPVGSPLSLECTVEGTSNPNLYWYRQAAGRGLQLLFYSVGIGQISSEVPQNLSASRPQDRQFILSSKKLLLSDSGFYLCAWSVPDRGSVGYTFGSGTRLTVV.

On this clonotype itself: Just one base apart from a much larger clone, this may be a read error. V usage is TRBV12-5 and J usage is TRBJ2-5; tentatively, D is TRBD1 (5 bases). CDR1 is LGHNT and CDR2 is FRNRAP in the germline V gene. The CDR3 extends over 15 amino acids. The CDR3 loop reads CASRLGQGVAETQYF. The CDR3 DNA follows: TGTGCTAGTCGTTTAGGACAAGGAGTCGCAGAGACCCAGTACTTC. The full variable domain, its missing parts supplied by reference TRBV12-5 and TRBJ2-5, is DARVTQTPRHKVTEMGQEVTMRCQPILGHNTVFWYRQTMMQGLELLAYFRNRAPLDDSGMPKDRFSAEMPDATLATLKIQPSEPRDSAVYFCASRLGQGVAETQYFGPGTRLLVL.

This clonotype was observed at least ten times. One end of the junction does not line up with germline, which may come from a read error. This sequence joins TRBV5-1 and TRBJ1-5; tentative D call: TRBD1 (5 bases). From germline, CDR1 is SGHRS and CDR2 YFSETQ. The CDR3 sequence is 15 residues long. The CDR3 loop is CASSLGTESNQPQHF. The CDR3 region has the DNA TGTGCCAGCAGCCTAGGGACTGAGAGCAATCAGCCCCAGCATTTT.

As concerns this clonotype: The conserved final phenylalanine or tryptophan is absent from the CDR3, which likely points to a read error. CDR3 loop: CASSFSTEAFS. Here the CDR3 DNA reads TGTGCCAGCAGTTTTAGCACTGAAGCTTTCTCT. This chain uses TRBV12-3 or TRBV12-4 with TRBJ1-1; D unclear. The CDR3 runs to 11 residues. V was pared by 3 bases and J by 4 bases, with 3 bases between.

This clonotype was observed many times. V and J are TRBV3-1 and TRBJ1-5; TRBD1 agrees at 9 bases. V lost 3 bases to trimming and J lost 5 bases; unmatched junction nucleotides: 5. There are 15 residues in the CDR3. Germline V gene sequence: CDR1 LGHDT, CDR2 YNNKEL (reference sequence). DNA of the CDR3: TGTGCCAGCAGCCAGAGACAGGGGGGCCATCAGCCCCAGCATTTT. The encoded protein is CASSQRQGGHQPQHF. Based on the CDR3 plus reference TRBV3-1 and TRBJ1-5, the full variable domain is DTAVSQTPKYLVTQMGNDKSIKCEQNLGHDTMYWYKQDSKKFLKIMFSYNNKELIINETVPNRFSPKSPDKAHLNLHINSLELGDSAVYFCASSQRQGGHQPQHFGDGTRLSIL.

The V call is TRBV24-1, the J call TRBJ1-1; 9 bases match TRBD1. The CDR3 loop spans 16 amino acids. Germline-derived CDR1 and CDR2 are KGHDR and SFDVKD. Unmatched junction bases numbered 13, after V lost 8 bases and J lost 4 bases. CDR3 amino acids: CATIHHKQGAGTEAFF. The CDR3 DNA reads as TGTGCCACCATCCACCACAAACAGGGGGCGGGCACTGAAGCTTTCTTT.

This clonotype was observed many times. The V call is TRBV2, the J call TRBJ2-3; 10 positions agree with TRBD2. CDR1 and CDR2 from the germline V gene are SNHLY and FYNNEI. The V and J ends lost 0 bases and 0 bases, in that order; junction bases with no gene match: 12. This CDR3 comprises 20 residues. The DNA of the CDR3 is TGTGCCAGCAGTGAAGCGAGTCCTAGCGGGGGAACTTCTAGCACAGATACGCAGTATTTT. Translated: CASSEASPSGGTSSTDTQYF.

This clonotype has a count of ten or more. The chain recombines TRBV20-1 with TRBJ1-2; the D is unclear. The V end lost 1 base, the J end lost 8 bases, and 8 bases lay between the germline ends. CDR3 length: 11 amino acids. Germline CDR1 is DFQATT and CDR2 is SNEGSKA (reference sequence). Written as DNA, the CDR3 is TGCAGTGCTAGAGTAGGTGGCGGCTACACCTTC. It yields the protein CSARVGGGYTF.

This clonotype came up many times. V is TRBV12-3 or TRBV12-4 and J is TRBJ1-1; 7 bases line up with TRBD1. With 10 bases clipped from V and 5 bases from J, the junction kept 16 bases outside the gene matches. This CDR3 region has 15 residues. DNA for the CDR3: TGTGCCACCAACTACATGGGACAGAGGGGAACTGAAGCTTTCTTT. Its protein is CATNYMGQRGTEAFF.

Ten or more counts support this clonotype. This chain connects TRBV10-3 to TRBJ2-1, with 9 bases aligning to TRBD2. The trim removed 6 bases at V and 0 bases at J, leaving 6 bases unmatched. This CDR3 has 16 amino acids. Germline V gene data show CDR1 as ENHRY and CDR2 as SYGVKD. This CDR3 reads CAIRQRGDSSYNEQFF. Here the CDR3 DNA reads TGTGCCATCAGGCAGCGGGGGGACAGCTCCTACAATGAGCAGTTCTTC.

This clonotype was seen a handful of times. The chain recombines TRBV3-1 with TRBJ1-1; tentatively, D is TRBD1 (6 bases). The germline CDR1 and CDR2 sequences are LGHDT and YNNKEL (reference sequence). This CDR3 is 15 amino acids long. V lost 3 bases, J lost 1 base, and 12 bases lay in between. In DNA form, the CDR3 reads TGTGCCAGCAGCCATTCTGCCAGGGGGAACACTGAAGCTTTCTTT. Translated, it gives CASSHSARGNTEAFF.

This clonotype was observed a handful of times. The J gene is TRBJ1-6, the V gene TRBV9; no definite D call. The CDR3 length is 16 residues. Germline loops: CDR1 SGDLS, CDR2 YYNGEE. V gave up 2 bases and J gave up 0 bases, with 9 bases separating them. CDR3 sequence reads: CASSVGESSYNSPLHF. The CDR3 nucleotides are TGTGCCAGCAGCGTGGGAGAGAGCTCCTATAATTCACCCCTCCACTTT.

This clonotype appeared many times. The chain recombines TRBV6-1 with TRBJ2-7; 10 nucleotides line up with TRBD2. J was trimmed by 5 bases and V by 5 bases; bases with no gene match: 12. The CDR3 spans 16 residues. From germline, CDR1 is MNHNS and CDR2 SASEGT. CDR3 bases: TGTGCCAGCAGTTTTTCTAGCGGGGGAACCACGGACGAGCAGTACTTC. It specifies CASSFSSGGTTDEQYF.

In this sample, this clonotype turned up many times. The V and J genes are TRBV20-1 and TRBJ2-7, with D unclear. V was cut by 0 bases and J by 6 bases, with 15 bases left in between. Germline V gene sequence: CDR1 DFQATT, CDR2 SNEGSKA (reference sequence). The CDR3 consists of 14 residues. The CDR3: CSARDIRDIGEQYF. CDR3 nucleotides: TGCAGTGCTAGAGATATAAGAGATATTGGCGAGCAGTACTTC.

The chain uses TRBV3-1 and TRBJ2-7; D is uncertain. The ends were cut back, 1 base at V and 4 bases at J, with 14 bases in the middle. The CDR3 spans 15 residues. Germline CDR1 reads LGHDT; CDR2 reads YNNKEL (reference sequence). CDR3 sequence reads: CASSQVPGRKYEQYF. The CDR3 DNA is TGTGCCAGCAGCCAAGTCCCAGGCCGGAAGTACGAGCAGTACTTC.

This clonotype has a count of ten or more. This rearrangement joins TRBV5-1 to TRBJ2-3; no reliable D call. From germline, CDR1 is SGHRS and CDR2 YFSETQ. CDR3 length: 14 residues. V dropped 4 bases and J dropped 6 bases, with 15 bases sitting between them. CDR3 in amino acids: CASSRLLGWDTQYF. The CDR3 region has the DNA TGCGCCAGCAGCCGACTCCTAGGGTGGGATACGCAGTATTTT.

This clonotype was detected many times. The J gene is TRBJ2-7, the V gene TRBV5-5, with no clear D. V gave up 3 bases and J gave up 3 bases, with 13 bases separating them. CDR3 size: 14 residues. Per the germline V gene, CDR1 is SGHKS and CDR2 is YYEKEE (reference sequence). DNA for the CDR3: TGTGCCAGCAGCTCGCAGCCGGGTCTCTACGAGCAGTACTTC. Encoded protein: CASSSQPGLYEQYF.

This clonotype was observed a few times. The V call is TRBV10-3, the J call TRBJ1-1, with 7 bases lining up with TRBD1. The CDR3 sequence is 14 residues long. Trimming at V came to 10 bases and at J to 2 bases, leaving 10 bases not matched to a gene. From germline, CDR1 is ENHRY and CDR2 SYGVKD. The chain's CDR3 is CATLMAGGNTEAFF. The DNA of the CDR3 is TGTGCCACCCTAATGGCAGGGGGAAACACTGAAGCTTTCTTT.

Many counts were recorded for this clonotype. V gene TRBV24-1 combines with J gene TRBJ1-5, with 7 bases aligning to TRBD1. From germline, CDR1 is KGHDR and CDR2 SFDVKD. The CDR3 runs 18 residues. J gave up 2 bases and V 4 bases, and 13 bases lay outside the gene matches. CDR3 DNA sequence: TGTGCCACCAGTGAAGAGACAGGGAGCATGGGGGGCAATCAGCCCCAGCATTTT. It specifies CATSEETGSMGGNQPQHF.

This clonotype was observed many times. The V and J genes are TRBV12-3 or TRBV12-4 and TRBJ2-7; a weak D match, TRBD1 (5 bases). With 6 bases removed from V and 2 bases from J, the gap between germline ends came to 17 bases. The length of the CDR3 is 15 residues. CDR3 sequence (DNA): TGTGCCAGCAGCTCTATGTGGGCAGGGACCTACGAGCAGTACTTC. This gives the protein CASSSMWAGTYEQYF.

There are many counts of this clonotype. CDR3 region: CASSPDRRNQPQHF. CDR3 DNA: TGTGCCAGCAGCCCGGACAGACGCAATCAGCCCCAGCATTTT. This rearrangement joins TRBV27 to TRBJ1-5; weak D call: TRBD1 (6 bases). Germline CDR1 MNHEY, CDR2 SMNVEV (reference sequence). Trimming took off 6 bases at V and 2 bases at J, with 11 bases between the two ends. The CDR3 contains 14 residues.

The gene calls are TRBV7-9 and TRBJ1-2, with 8 positions matching TRBD1. Germline CDR1 and CDR2: SEHNR and FQNEAQ (reference sequence). Trimming took 0 bases from V and 2 from J; bases not matched to a gene: 5. CDR3 length: 16 amino acids. The CDR3 bases are TGTGCCAGCAGCTTAGCCCAGGGGGCGCGGAACTATGGCTACACCTTC. Its translation is CASSLAQGARNYGYTF.

The chain links TRBV7-9 to TRBJ2-3, with TRBD2 matching 16 bases. J lost 1 base, V lost 10 bases, and 2 bases had no gene match. This CDR3 is built from 15 residues. The germline V gene has CDR1 SEHNR and CDR2 FQNEAQ (reference sequence). CDR3: CATGTSGGGTDTQYF. The CDR3 coding sequence is TGTGCCACGGGGACTAGCGGGGGGGGCACAGATACGCAGTATTTT.